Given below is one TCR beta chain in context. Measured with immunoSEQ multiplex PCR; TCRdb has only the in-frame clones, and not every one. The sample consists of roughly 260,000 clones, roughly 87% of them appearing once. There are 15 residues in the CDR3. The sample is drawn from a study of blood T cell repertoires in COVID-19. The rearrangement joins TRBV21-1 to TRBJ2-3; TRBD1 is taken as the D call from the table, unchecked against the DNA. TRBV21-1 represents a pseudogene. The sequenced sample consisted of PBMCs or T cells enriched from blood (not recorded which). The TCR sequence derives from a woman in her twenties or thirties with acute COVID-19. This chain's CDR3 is CASRWGDRVTDTQYF. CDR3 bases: TGTGCCAGCCGCTGGGGGGACAGGGTCACAGATACGCAGTATTTT.